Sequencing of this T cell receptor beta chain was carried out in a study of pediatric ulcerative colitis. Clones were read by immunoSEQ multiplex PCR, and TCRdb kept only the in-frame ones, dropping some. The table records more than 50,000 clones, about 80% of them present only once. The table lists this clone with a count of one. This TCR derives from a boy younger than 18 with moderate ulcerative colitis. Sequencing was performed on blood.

CDR3 sequence: CASSPGNEQFF. The CDR3 DNA follows: TGTGCCAGTAGTCCGGGGAATGAGCAGTTCTTC. The chain combines TRBV19 with TRBJ2-1; perhaps TRBD2 as D (5 bases). The CDR3 runs 11 residues. Trimming removed 5 bases from V and 7 bases from J, with 6 bases in between. Germline values: CDR1 LNHDA, CDR2 SQIVND (reference sequence).